The 25 T cell receptor beta chains below were found in one sample sequenced in a study of blood T cell repertoires in COVID-19. Generated by immunoSEQ multiplex PCR, the TCRdb table keeps only in-frame clones and is missing some. The profile shows some 93,000 clones, 86% of them singletons. Specimen: peripheral blood. The receptors derive from a woman aged 80 or older with acute or convalescent COVID-19.

Worth noting for this clone: An end of the junction does not agree with germline; a read error may underlie this. The rearrangement uses TRBV20-1 and TRBJ2-4, with TRBD2 identical over 14 bases. Germline CDR1 and CDR2: DFQATT and SNEGSKA (reference sequence). This CDR3 is 18 amino acids long. The CDR3: CSASWRLAGGPGKNIQYF. The CDR3 DNA is TGCAGTGCTAGTTGGCGACTAGCGGGGGGGCCAGGCAAAAACATTCAGTACTTT.

This chain connects TRBV5-1 to TRBJ1-2; the match to TRBD1 covers 8 bases. CDR1 and CDR2 from the germline V gene are SGHRS and YFSETQ. The CDR3 loop spans 14 amino acids. V dropped 1 base and J dropped 2; count of bases not matched to a gene: 1. This CDR3 is CASSLRTGNYGYTF. The CDR3 nucleotides are TGCGCCAGCAGCTTGCGGACAGGGAACTATGGCTACACCTTC.

This clone was detected a few times. This chain links TRBV19 with TRBJ1-5; 8 nucleotides agree with TRBD1. The CDR3 covers 14 residues. V shed 5 bases and J 7 bases; nucleotides not matched to a gene: 7. The germline V gene encodes CDR1 LNHDA and CDR2 SQIVND (reference sequence). For the CDR3, the DNA is TGTGCCAGTAGTCGTCTGCAGGGGGCGCAGCCCCAGCATTTT. As protein: CASSRLQGAQPQHF.

V is TRBV3-1 (or the pseudogene TRBV3-2) and J is TRBJ2-1; 9 nucleotides match TRBD2. CDR3 length: 18 residues. V was pared by 4 bases and J by 0 bases, with 10 bases of the junction left unmatched. The germline V gene has CDR1 LGHDT and CDR2 YNNKEL (reference sequence). The CDR3 here is CASSPRLAGPTSYNEQFF. CDR3 nucleotides: TGTGCCAGCAGCCCCCGGCTAGCGGGGCCCACCTCCTACAATGAGCAGTTCTTC.

The V call is TRBV15, the J call TRBJ2-7; 8 positions match TRBD1. Trimming took 5 bases from V and 3 from J; bases not matched to a gene: 6. This CDR3 has 14 residues. Germline lookup yields CDR1 LNHNV and CDR2 YYDKDF (reference sequence). CDR3: CATSRRQGIYEQYF. DNA of the CDR3: TGTGCCACCAGCCGTAGACAGGGGATCTACGAGCAGTACTTC.

CDR3 loop: CASKSGTGAGNTIYF. The CDR3 nucleotides are TGTGCCAGCAAATCCGGGACAGGGGCTGGAAACACCATATATTTT. The chain combines TRBV6-5 with TRBJ1-3, with 10 bases identical to TRBD1. J gave up 2 bases and V 7 bases, and 5 bases lay outside the gene matches. The CDR3 is 15 residues long. Per the germline V gene, CDR1 is MNHEY and CDR2 is SVGAGI.

The genes are TRBV7-2 and TRBJ2-7; a possible D gene is TRBD1 (5 bases). The CDR3 length is 14 residues. Trimming stripped 2 bases from V and 0 bases from J, with 8 bases between. In germline, CDR1 is SGHTA, CDR2 FQGNSA. The CDR3 bases are TGTGCCAGCAGCTTATCACAGGCCTCCTACGAGCAGTACTTC. Protein sequence: CASSLSQASYEQYF.

V usage is TRBV5-1 and J usage is TRBJ2-5; 9 bases match TRBD2. The CDR3 contains 15 residues. Germline CDR1 SGHRS, CDR2 YFSETQ. Trimming removed 1 base from V and 5 bases from J; junction bases left unmatched: 6. The CDR3 sequence: CASSLIAGARETQYF. CDR3 bases: TGCGCCAGCAGCTTGATAGCGGGGGCTCGGGAGACCCAGTACTTC.

The genes are TRBV29-1 and TRBJ1-4; TRBD1 matches at 8 bases. The ends lost 7 bases at V and 9 bases at J; junction bases unmatched: 16. The CDR3 is 15 residues long. Looked up from germline, CDR1 is SQVTM and CDR2 is ANQGSEA. CDR3 sequence reads: CSALMPGQVGKKLFF. The CDR3 DNA is TGCAGCGCCTTGATGCCGGGACAGGTGGGAAAAAAACTGTTTTTT.

The rearrangement uses TRBV9 and TRBJ2-1; no clear D gene. This CDR3 is 13 amino acids long. V lost 0 bases and J lost 5, with 6 bases in between. Germline V lookup: CDR1 SGDLS, CDR2 YYNGEE. CDR3 amino acids: CASSVGPNNEQFF. The CDR3 DNA sequence: TGTGCCAGCAGCGTAGGGCCCAACAATGAGCAGTTCTTC.

The sample holds a few counts of this clone. The J gene is TRBJ2-2, the V gene TRBV5-5; TRBD1 might be the D (5 bases). The V end lost 5 bases, the J end lost 4 bases, and 15 bases lay between the germline ends. From germline, CDR1 is SGHKS and CDR2 YYEKEE (reference sequence). This CDR3 has 15 amino acids. In DNA, the CDR3 is TGTGCCAGCAGACCAGGACATTCCGTCACCGGGGAGCTGTTTTTT. It encodes CASRPGHSVTGELFF.

The chain combines TRBV18 with TRBJ2-3, with TRBD1 matching over 9 bases. V lost 6 bases and J lost 0; bases outside the gene matches: 4. Germline V gene sequence: CDR1 KGHSH, CDR2 LQKENI. There are 15 residues in the CDR3. The CDR3 nucleotides are TGTGCCAGCTCTACCACAGGGGGCAGCACAGATACGCAGTATTTT. Its translation: CASSTTGGSTDTQYF.

The chain employs TRBV7-3 and TRBJ2-2; D perhaps matches TRBD1 (5 bases). CDR1 SGHTA and CDR2 FQGTGA come from the germline V gene. Trimming removed 2 bases from V and 5 bases from J, with 12 bases in between. CDR3 length equals 15 residues. The CDR3 reads CASSLSRDGTGELFF. The CDR3 bases are TGTGCCAGCAGCTTATCCAGGGATGGAACCGGGGAGCTGTTTTTT.

The chain employs TRBV5-6 and TRBJ1-6; D gene unclear. Germline CDR1 and CDR2: SGHDT and YYEEEE. This CDR3 contains 14 residues. Trimming shortened V by 4 bases and J by 9 bases, and 14 bases separated the two germline ends. The CDR3 loop reads CASSPFRQASPLHF. The DNA of the CDR3 is TGTGCCAGCAGCCCCTTCAGGCAGGCTTCACCCCTCCACTTT. Combining the CDR3 with reference TRBV5-6 and TRBJ1-6 gives the whole variable domain DAGVTQSPTHLIKTRGQQVTLRCSPKSGHDTVSWYQQALGQGPQFIFQYYEEEERQRGNFPDRFSGHQFPNYSSELNVNALLLGDSALYLCASSPFRQASPLHFGNGTRLTVT.

This clone came up once. The junction departs from the called germline gene at one end, perhaps through a read error. This chain joins TRBV11-2 and TRBJ1-1, with D hard to call. This CDR3 contains 14 residues. The germline V gene has CDR1 SGHAT and CDR2 FQNNGV. The CDR3 DNA follows: TGTGCCAGCAGCTTAGTCGGCGGCTCTGAGGAAGGTTTCTTT. It is translated as CASSLVGGSEEGFF.

This clone was observed once. The chain joins TRBV19 to TRBJ1-4; 8 bases agree with TRBD1. CDR1 and CDR2 from the germline V gene are LNHDA and SQIVND (reference sequence). V was clipped by 5 bases and J by 8 bases; unmatched bases: 7. The CDR3 spans 14 residues. CDR3 region: CASSSDRGREKLFF. The DNA of the CDR3 is TGTGCCAGTAGTTCCGACAGGGGCAGGGAAAAACTGTTTTTT.

This clone has a single count. This chain connects TRBV10-2 to TRBJ1-1; TRBD1 matches 8 bases. The V segment lost 5 bases and the J segment 4 bases; nucleotides outside the gene matches: 6. From germline, CDR1 is WSHSY and CDR2 SAAADI. The CDR3 sequence is 14 residues long. As DNA, the CDR3 is TGCGCCAGCAGTATAGACAGGGGATTCACTGAAGCTTTCTTT. It translates to CASSIDRGFTEAFF.

This clone was seen more than once but under ten times. The V gene is TRBV5-1, the J gene TRBJ1-5; 7 bases fit TRBD1. CDR1 and CDR2 from the germline V gene are SGHRS and YFSETQ. The J segment lost 4 bases and the V segment lost 4 bases, leaving 2 bases of the junction unmatched. This CDR3 has 13 residues. The CDR3 loop reads CASSQGGNQPQHF. CDR3 bases: TGCGCCAGCAGCCAGGGGGGTAATCAGCCCCAGCATTTT. The full variable domain, rest sourced from reference TRBV5-1 and TRBJ1-5, is KAGVTQTPRYLIKTRGQQVTLSCSPISGHRSVSWYQQTPGQGLQFLFEYFSETQRNKGNFPGRFSGRQFSNSRSEMNVSTLELGDSALYLCASSQGGNQPQHFGDGTRLSIL.

The V and J genes are TRBV5-1 and TRBJ1-4; 9 bases fit TRBD1. V shed 4 bases, J shed 7 bases, and the junction held 5 bases outside the gene matches. Germline CDR1 is SGHRS and CDR2 is YFSETQ. CDR3 size: 14 residues. In nucleotides, the CDR3 is TGCGCCAGCAGCGACGGGACAGGGCGTGAAAAACTGTTTTTT. It codes for CASSDGTGREKLFF.

The chain links TRBV23-1 to TRBJ2-2, with 12 bases that match TRBD2. TRBV23-1 counts as an open reading frame of uncertain function. The CDR3 covers 18 residues. The V and J ends lost 2 bases and 2 bases, in that order; junction bases with no gene match: 6. The CDR3, as DNA: TGCGCCAGCAGTCAAGGCCTAGCGGGGGGGCAAAACACCGGGGAGCTGTTTTTT. Protein product: CASSQGLAGGQNTGELFF.

The chain links TRBV11-3 to TRBJ2-2; TRBD2 is a possible D gene (6 bases). The length of the CDR3 is 15 residues. Trimming pared 5 bases from V and 7 bases from J, leaving 17 bases between. Germline CDR1 SGHNT, CDR2 YENEEA. The CDR3 DNA reads TGTGCCAGCAGCCCGGGACTCCAGGGATACGGGGAGCTGTTTTTT. The encoded protein is CASSPGLQGYGELFF.

The chain couples TRBV9 to TRBJ2-1; 8 bases map to TRBD2. CDR1 and CDR2 from the germline V gene are SGDLS and YYNGEE. V shed 4 bases, J shed 7 bases, and the junction held 7 bases outside the gene matches. The CDR3 sequence is 14 residues long. CDR3 residues: CASSRAGGWNEQFF. The CDR3 DNA is TGTGCCAGCAGCCGTGCGGGGGGCTGGAATGAGCAGTTCTTC. Full variable domain (remainder filled in from reference TRBV9 and TRBJ2-1): DSGVTQTPKHLITATGQRVTLRCSPRSGDLSVYWYQQSLDQGLQFLIQYYNGEERAKGNILERFSAQQFPDLHSELNLSSLELGDSALYFCASSRAGGWNEQFFGPGTRLTVL.

The gene calls are TRBV21-1 and TRBJ2-6; TRBD1 reflects the table's D call only, with no check against the DNA. TRBV21-1 is listed as a pseudogene. The CDR3 runs to 13 residues. CDR3 in amino acids: CARGGSGANVLTF. The CDR3 coding sequence is TGTGCCAGAGGGGGCTCTGGGGCCAACGTCCTGACTTTC.

The chain has TRBV19 and TRBJ1-1, with D maybe TRBD1 (5 bases). From germline, CDR1 is LNHDA and CDR2 SQIVND (reference sequence). The CDR3 is 15 residues long. The V and J ends lost 2 bases and 6 bases respectively, with 16 bases between them. The chain's CDR3 is CASSIIGQGQSEAFF. In DNA, the CDR3 is TGTGCCAGTAGTATAATTGGCCAGGGTCAGTCTGAAGCTTTCTTT. Based on the CDR3 plus reference TRBV19 and TRBJ1-1, the full variable domain is DGGITQSPKYLFRKEGQNVTLSCEQNLNHDAMYWYRQDPGQGLRLIYYSQIVNDFQKGDIAEGYSVSREKKESFPLTVTSAQKNPTAFYLCASSIIGQGQSEAFFGQGTRLTVV.

The chain couples TRBV11-1 to TRBJ2-1, with 7 bases aligning to TRBD2. This CDR3 comprises 15 residues. Losses at the gene ends were 1 base for V and 4 bases for J; bases not matched to a gene: 4. In germline, CDR1 is SGHAT, CDR2 FQDESV (reference sequence). The CDR3 DNA sequence: TGTGCCAGCAGCTTAGGGCTAGCGGCTTACAATGAGCAGTTCTTC. It is translated as CASSLGLAAYNEQFF.